This TCR beta chain was obtained from a study of cytomegalovirus exposure and HLA in healthy donors. Whole-study context: When 398 donors were genotyped, over 80% of them were found to fall in the Caucasian-associated ancestry cluster. Study conclusions and caveats: There were a few CMV-associated chains whose specificity for CMV antigens was confirmed in vitro.

PCR used 60 Vbeta primers and 13 Jbeta primers. Measured with immunoSEQ multiplex PCR; TCRdb has only the in-frame clones, and not every one. Of 160,000 or so clones listed, about 88% are singletons. Points on this clone: What it binds is unknown.

The V segment lost 3 bases and the J segment 9 bases; nucleotides outside the gene matches: 14. CDR1 is SGDLS and CDR2 is YYNGEE in the germline V gene. The length of the CDR3 is 16 residues. The chain links TRBV9 to TRBJ2-3, with 9 bases lining up with TRBD1. This clonotype was obtained from a woman aged 18-35 years in good health and CMV-seronegative. Specimen: PBMCs. CDR3 region: CASSEGQGIKFGTQYF. The DNA for the CDR3 is TGTGCCAGCAGCGAGGGACAGGGTATAAAATTTGGGACGCAGTATTTT.